The 17 T cell receptor beta chains below come from one sample, sequenced in a study of T cells in localized non-small cell lung cancer (dated by TCRdb to the early 2020s). Library preparation was by the immunoSEQ multiplex PCR assay. The immuneACCESS repertoire file appears here via TCRdb, limited to in-frame rearrangements. These files lack a portion of the clones; in checked studies, under half of the deficit traces to unresolved V genes, and the cause of the others is not known. Counted in this sample were just over 1,400 clones; approximately 26% of them appeared once. The ten largest clonotypes hold about 14% of the sample. The sequencing here drew on normal lung tissue next to the tumor, taken before any cancer treatment. The receptors come from a woman aged 18-49 years with stage III lung adenocarcinoma.

The CDR3 DNA follows: TGCGCCAGCAGTGTAGGATTAGGTAACGAGCAGTACTTC. It translates to CASSVGLGNEQYF. The chain has TRBV10-2 and TRBJ2-7; D remains ambiguous. V gave up 4 bases and J gave up 5 bases, with 12 bases separating them. The germline gives CDR1 WSHSY, CDR2 SAAADI. The CDR3 has 13 amino acids.

This clone is large in the sample. The rearrangement links TRBV6-8 to TRBJ1-5; D is ambiguous. Germline V gene sequence: CDR1 MNHGY, CDR2 SAAAGT. V lost 4 bases and J lost 0, with 4 bases in between. The CDR3 loop spans 13 amino acids. CDR3 sequence (DNA): TGTGCCAGCAGTTCGGCTAGCAATCAGCCCCAGCATTTT. Protein sequence: CASSSASNQPQHF.

This clone occurred a few times. The J gene is TRBJ2-3, the V gene TRBV15, with 9 nucleotides matching TRBD2. This CDR3 comprises 16 residues. Per the germline V gene, CDR1 is LNHNV and CDR2 is YYDKDF (reference sequence). The junction had 9 bases not matched to a gene; V was cut back by 8 bases and J by 0 bases. CDR3 in amino acids: CATALERGVSTDTQYF. The DNA for the CDR3 is TGTGCCACCGCCCTAGAGCGGGGGGTCAGCACAGATACGCAGTATTTT.

The chain has TRBV6-1 and TRBJ2-7; no firm D call. Germline values: CDR1 MNHNS, CDR2 SASEGT. V was trimmed by 1 base and J by 3 bases, leaving 13 bases between them. The CDR3 contains 15 residues. The CDR3 DNA follows: TGTGCCAGCAGTGAAGATCATGGGTCGTACTACGAGCAGTACTTC. Amino acid sequence: CASSEDHGSYYEQYF.

The rearrangement joins TRBV4-1 to TRBJ2-3, with TRBD2 identical over 12 bases. Per germline, CDR1 MGHRA and CDR2 YSYEKL. Trimming removed 0 bases from V and 1 base from J; junction bases left unmatched: 5. The CDR3 has 18 amino acids. CDR3 region: CASSQDPSGGVGTDTQYF. The CDR3 nucleotides read TGCGCCAGCAGCCAAGATCCTAGCGGGGGGGTTGGCACAGATACGCAGTATTTT.

This chain joins TRBV30 and TRBJ1-3, with D perhaps matching TRBD1 (6 bases). CDR1 GTSNPN and CDR2 SVGIG come from the germline V gene (reference sequence). CDR3 size: 15 residues. V shed 1 base and J shed 0 bases, with 10 bases lying between them. CDR3 protein: CAWSAGHNSGNTIYF. CDR3 bases: TGTGCCTGGAGTGCGGGACATAACTCTGGAAACACCATATATTTT.

This clone was recorded a few times. The V call is TRBV16, the J call TRBJ1-1; D might be TRBD1 (6 bases). The V end lost 4 bases, the J end lost 3 bases, and 12 bases lay between the germline ends. There are 14 residues in the CDR3. From germline, CDR1 is KGHSY and CDR2 FQNENV. CDR3 amino acids: CASSPQGGDTEAFF. The CDR3 DNA follows: TGTGCCAGCAGCCCACAGGGTGGTGACACTGAAGCTTTCTTT.

CDR3 sequence: CASKDTSSYNEQFF. CDR3 DNA: TGCGCCAGCAAAGATACCAGCTCCTACAATGAGCAGTTCTTC. The gene calls are TRBV10-2 and TRBJ2-1; D is undetermined. The CDR3 sequence is 14 residues long. CDR1 and CDR2 from the germline V gene are WSHSY and SAAADI. V was shortened by 7 bases and J by 0 bases, with 10 bases between the two germline ends.

CDR3 DNA sequence: TGTGCCAGCAGCTTGGGGACAGCCTACAATGAGCAGTTCTTC. Protein sequence: CASSLGTAYNEQFF. The genes are TRBV11-3 and TRBJ2-1, with TRBD1 identical over 7 bases. CDR1 and CDR2 (germline): SGHNT, YENEEA. There are 14 residues in the CDR3. Losses at the gene ends were 3 bases for V and 2 bases for J; bases not matched to a gene: 1.

Within the sample, this clone is medium-sized. The chain is built from TRBV11-3 and TRBJ2-3; the match to TRBD1 covers 10 bases. Per germline, CDR1 SGHNT and CDR2 YENEEA. This CDR3 is built from 14 residues. After removal of 5 bases from V and 11 bases from J, the junction contained 10 bases not matched to a gene. The CDR3 sequence is CASSQPRDRGGQYF. CDR3 DNA sequence: TGTGCCAGCAGCCAACCACGGGACAGGGGTGGGCAGTATTTT.

The chain carries TRBV15 and TRBJ2-2; no clear D. V was clipped by 7 bases and J by 3 bases, with 15 bases between them. Looked up from germline, CDR1 is LNHNV and CDR2 is YYDKDF (reference sequence). The CDR3 extends over 15 amino acids. The CDR3 region is CATTHGSGDTGELFF. The CDR3 DNA is TGTGCCACCACACATGGTTCCGGCGACACCGGGGAGCTGTTTTTT.

This clone is labeled as medium-sized. This rearrangement joins TRBV6-8 to TRBJ2-2; 9 bases map to TRBD1. There are 15 residues in the CDR3. Germline V CDR1 and CDR2: MNHGY, SAAAGT. J was trimmed by 2 bases and V by 7 bases; bases with no gene match: 5. CDR3 sequence (DNA): TGTGCCAGCACCCGGACAGGGGTCAACACCGGGGAGCTGTTTTTT. Translating it yields CASTRTGVNTGELFF.

In the case of this clone: One junction end does not reproduce the germline sequence, and a read error may be involved. This chain joins TRBV19 and TRBJ2-1; 8 bases map to TRBD2. The CDR3 is 16 amino acids. Germline values: CDR1 LNHDA, CDR2 SQIVND (reference sequence). The CDR3 spells CASSTARGGLRNEQFF. DNA for the CDR3: TGTGCCAGCAGTACCGCTCGGGGGGGCCTCAGAAATGAGCAGTTCTTC.

The chain has TRBV19 and TRBJ1-5, with TRBD1 identical over 8 bases. CDR3 size: 17 residues. Germline assignment: CDR1 LNHDA and CDR2 SQIVND (reference sequence). V lost 4 bases and J lost 0; bases outside the gene matches: 8. For the CDR3, the DNA is TGTGCCAGTAGTACCGGGACAGGATATTATAGCAATCAGCCCCAGCATTTT. Residues: CASSTGTGYYSNQPQHF.

V is TRBV23-1 and J is TRBJ2-7; possibly TRBD1 for D (6 bases). TRBV23-1 is treated as an ORF (open reading frame) with a function not yet certain. The CDR3 sequence is 16 residues long. Deletions cut 0 bases from V and 1 base from J, with 13 bases between. This CDR3 is CASSQSEQGRSYEQYF. CDR3 sequence (DNA): TGCGCCAGCAGTCAATCTGAACAGGGTAGGTCCTACGAGCAGTACTTC.

This clone ranks as medium-sized. The chain has TRBV7-2 and TRBJ2-2, with a possible D match to TRBD2 (6 bases). The ends were cut back, 6 bases at V and 7 bases at J, with 12 bases in the middle. Germline assignment: CDR1 SGHTA and CDR2 FQGNSA. The CDR3 is 13 residues long. The CDR3 DNA sequence: TGTGCCAGCAGAAAGGACGGGGGCGGGGAGCTGTTTTTT. This encodes CASRKDGGGELFF.

This clone was counted a few times. The J gene is TRBJ1-1, the V gene TRBV30; 8 nucleotides agree with TRBD1. Trimming took 7 bases from V and 9 from J; bases not matched to a gene: 7. This CDR3 contains 11 residues. Germline V CDR1 and CDR2: GTSNPN, SVGIG (reference sequence). CDR3 protein: CASDRDNKAFF. CDR3 DNA sequence: TGTGCCTCGGACAGGGACAACAAAGCTTTCTTT.